The sequence of this T cell receptor (beta chain) was determined in a study of blood T cell repertoires in COVID-19. Looking at the study overall: Researchers got acute and convalescent COVID-19 samples from the United States, Italy and Spain. The analysed material was cDNA or gDNA that came from T cells, B-cell-depleted T cells, or PBMCs.

As processed by the authors: Estimation of nucleated cell counts relied on the amplification of reference gene primers. Repertoires were generated with immunoSEQ multiplex PCR, while TCRdb's copy carries only in-frame clones and drops some. For V, J and clone size, that table is used; D and trimming come from the DNA. This sample has fewer than 200,000 clones, with around 89% found just once. V lost 2 bases and J 6 bases, leaving 16 bases between the germline ends. Germline V gene data show CDR1 as GTSNPN and CDR2 as SVGIG (reference sequence). The CDR3 extends over 14 amino acids. The source of this sequence is a man aged 40-55 years with active or convalescent COVID-19. The chain employs TRBV30 and TRBJ1-2; D is unresolved. Source material: peripheral blood. The CDR3 sequence: CAWSPGRERDGYTF. CDR3 DNA sequence: TGTGCCTGGAGTCCTGGACGGGAAAGAGATGGCTACACCTTC. Looking up the rest from reference TRBV30 and TRBJ1-2 gives the full variable domain: SQTIHQWPATLVQPVGSPLSLECTVEGTSNPNLYWYRQAAGRGLQLLFYSVGIGQISSEVPQNLSASRPQDRQFILSSKKLLLSDSGFYLCAWSPGRERDGYTFGSGTRLTVV.